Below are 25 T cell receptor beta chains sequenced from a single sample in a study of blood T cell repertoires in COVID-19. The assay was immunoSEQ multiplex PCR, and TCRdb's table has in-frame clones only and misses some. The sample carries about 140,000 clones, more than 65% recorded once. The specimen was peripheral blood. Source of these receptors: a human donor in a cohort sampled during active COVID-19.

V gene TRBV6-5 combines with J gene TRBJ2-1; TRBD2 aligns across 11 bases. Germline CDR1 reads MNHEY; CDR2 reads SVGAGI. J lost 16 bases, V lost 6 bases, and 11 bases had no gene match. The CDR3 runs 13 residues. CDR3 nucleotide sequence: TGTGCCAGCAGGGTAGCGGGGGGGCCTTGGCCCTTCTTC. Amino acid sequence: CASRVAGGPWPFF.

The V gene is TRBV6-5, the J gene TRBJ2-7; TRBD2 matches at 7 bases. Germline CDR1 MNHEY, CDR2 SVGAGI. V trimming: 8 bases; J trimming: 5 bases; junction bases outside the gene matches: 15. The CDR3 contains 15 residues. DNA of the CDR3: TGTGCCAGCGGTACAACGGGGGGTTTGAGGCACGAGCAGTACTTC. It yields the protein CASGTTGGLRHEQYF.

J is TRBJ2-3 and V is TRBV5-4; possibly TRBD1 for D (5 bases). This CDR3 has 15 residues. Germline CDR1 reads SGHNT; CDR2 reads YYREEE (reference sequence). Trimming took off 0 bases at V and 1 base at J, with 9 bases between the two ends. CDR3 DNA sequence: TGTGCCAGCAGCTTGGAGACCAGGGGCACAGATACGCAGTATTTT. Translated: CASSLETRGTDTQYF.

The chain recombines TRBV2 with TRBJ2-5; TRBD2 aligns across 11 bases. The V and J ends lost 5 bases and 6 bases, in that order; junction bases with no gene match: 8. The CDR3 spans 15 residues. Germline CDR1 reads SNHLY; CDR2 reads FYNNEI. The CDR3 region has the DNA TGTGCCAGCAGTCCTCAGACTAGCGGGGCAAAGACCCAGTACTTC. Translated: CASSPQTSGAKTQYF.

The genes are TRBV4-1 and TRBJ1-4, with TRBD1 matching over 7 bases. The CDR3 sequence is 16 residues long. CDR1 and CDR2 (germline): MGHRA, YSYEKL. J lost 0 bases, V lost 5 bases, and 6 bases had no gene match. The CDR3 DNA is TGCGCCAGCAGCTACGGGGACAGAGCAACTAATGAAAAACTGTTTTTT. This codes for CASSYGDRATNEKLFF.

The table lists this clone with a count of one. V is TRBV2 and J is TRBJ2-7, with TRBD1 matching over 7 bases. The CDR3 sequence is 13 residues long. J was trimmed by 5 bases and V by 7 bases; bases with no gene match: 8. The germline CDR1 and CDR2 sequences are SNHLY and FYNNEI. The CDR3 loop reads CASTLTGVHEQYF. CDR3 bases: TGTGCCAGCACACTAACAGGGGTCCACGAGCAGTACTTC.

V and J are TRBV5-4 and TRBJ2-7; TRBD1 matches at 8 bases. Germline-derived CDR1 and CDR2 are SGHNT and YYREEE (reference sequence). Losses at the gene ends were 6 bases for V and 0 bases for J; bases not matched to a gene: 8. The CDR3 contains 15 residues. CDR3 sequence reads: CASTARTGLSYEQYF. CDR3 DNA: TGTGCCAGCACCGCGAGGACAGGGCTCTCCTACGAGCAGTACTTC.

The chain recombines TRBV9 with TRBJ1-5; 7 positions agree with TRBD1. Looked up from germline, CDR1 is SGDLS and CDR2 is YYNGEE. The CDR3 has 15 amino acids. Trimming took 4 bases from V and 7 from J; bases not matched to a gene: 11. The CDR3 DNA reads TGTGCCAGCAGCCCGACAGGGAAAGACGGACAGCCCCAGCATTTT. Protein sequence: CASSPTGKDGQPQHF.

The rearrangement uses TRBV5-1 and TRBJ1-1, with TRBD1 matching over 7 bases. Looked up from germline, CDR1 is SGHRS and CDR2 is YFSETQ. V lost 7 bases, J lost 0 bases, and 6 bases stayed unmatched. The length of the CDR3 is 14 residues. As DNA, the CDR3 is TGCGCCAGCTCACCGGGACAGATGAACACTGAAGCTTTCTTT. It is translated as CASSPGQMNTEAFF.

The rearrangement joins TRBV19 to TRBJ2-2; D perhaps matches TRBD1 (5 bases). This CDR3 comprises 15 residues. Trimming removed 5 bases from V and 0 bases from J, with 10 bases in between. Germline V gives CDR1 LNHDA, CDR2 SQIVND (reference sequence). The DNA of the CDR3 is TGTGCCAGTAGTCCGACAGTTACGAACACCGGGGAGCTGTTTTTT. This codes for CASSPTVTNTGELFF.

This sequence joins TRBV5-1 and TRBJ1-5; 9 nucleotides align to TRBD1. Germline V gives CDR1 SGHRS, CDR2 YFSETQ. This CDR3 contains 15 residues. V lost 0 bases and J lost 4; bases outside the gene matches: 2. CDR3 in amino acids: CASSLEGQGNQPQHF. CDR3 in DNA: TGCGCCAGCAGCTTGGAGGGACAGGGAAATCAGCCCCAGCATTTT.

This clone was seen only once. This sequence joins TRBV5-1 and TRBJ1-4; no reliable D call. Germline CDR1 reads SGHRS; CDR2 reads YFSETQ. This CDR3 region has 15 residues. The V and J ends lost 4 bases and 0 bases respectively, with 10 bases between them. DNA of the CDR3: TGCGCCAGCAGCCTTACAGCGGCAACTAATGAAAAACTGTTTTTT. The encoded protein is CASSLTAATNEKLFF.

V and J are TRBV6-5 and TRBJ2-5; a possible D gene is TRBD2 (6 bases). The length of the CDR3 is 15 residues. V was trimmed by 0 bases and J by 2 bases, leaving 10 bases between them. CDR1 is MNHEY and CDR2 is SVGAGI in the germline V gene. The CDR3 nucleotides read TGTGCCAGCAGTTACTCGCGGACTACACAAGAGACCCAGTACTTC. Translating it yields CASSYSRTTQETQYF.

CDR3 sequence reads: CASSRGGTQETQYF. CDR3 DNA sequence: TGCGCCAGCAGCCGGGGGGGAACCCAAGAGACCCAGTACTTC. This chain uses TRBV5-1 with TRBJ2-5, with 8 bases aligning to TRBD2. V shed 4 bases and J 1 base; nucleotides not matched to a gene: 3. Germline CDR1 reads SGHRS; CDR2 reads YFSETQ. This CDR3 contains 14 residues.

CDR3 bases: TGTGCCAGTAGTATAGTGTACCTAGCGGGGGCCGGCAATGAGCAGTTCTTC. Its protein is CASSIVYLAGAGNEQFF. The chain employs TRBV19 and TRBJ2-1, with TRBD2 matching 10 bases. This CDR3 has 17 amino acids. Per germline, CDR1 LNHDA and CDR2 SQIVND (reference sequence). Unmatched junction bases numbered 9, after V lost 1 base and J lost 6 bases.

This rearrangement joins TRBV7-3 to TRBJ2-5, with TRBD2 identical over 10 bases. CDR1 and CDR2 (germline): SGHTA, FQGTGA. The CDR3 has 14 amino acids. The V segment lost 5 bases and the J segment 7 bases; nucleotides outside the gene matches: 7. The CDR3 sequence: CASSTGTSVGTQYF. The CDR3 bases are TGTGCCAGCAGCACCGGGACTAGCGTTGGGACCCAGTACTTC. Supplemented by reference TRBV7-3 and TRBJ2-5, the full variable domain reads GAGVSQTPSNKVTEKGKYVELRCDPISGHTALYWYRQSLGQGPEFLIYFQGTGAADDSGLPNDRFFAVRPEGSVSTLKIQRTERGDSAVYLCASSTGTSVGTQYFGPGTRLLVL.

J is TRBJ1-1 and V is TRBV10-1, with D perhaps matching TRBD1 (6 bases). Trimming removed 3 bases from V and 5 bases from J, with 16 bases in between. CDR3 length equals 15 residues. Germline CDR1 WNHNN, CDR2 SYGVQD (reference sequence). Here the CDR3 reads CASSDSQGIKTEAFF. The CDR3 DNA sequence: TGCGCCAGCAGTGACTCGCAGGGGATTAAGACTGAAGCTTTCTTT.

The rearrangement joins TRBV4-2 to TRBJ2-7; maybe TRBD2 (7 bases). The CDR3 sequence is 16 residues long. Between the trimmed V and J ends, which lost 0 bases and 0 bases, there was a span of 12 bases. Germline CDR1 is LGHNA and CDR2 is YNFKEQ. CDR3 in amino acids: CASSQEGGATSYEQYF. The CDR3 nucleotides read TGTGCCAGCAGCCAAGAAGGGGGGGCTACCTCCTACGAGCAGTACTTC.

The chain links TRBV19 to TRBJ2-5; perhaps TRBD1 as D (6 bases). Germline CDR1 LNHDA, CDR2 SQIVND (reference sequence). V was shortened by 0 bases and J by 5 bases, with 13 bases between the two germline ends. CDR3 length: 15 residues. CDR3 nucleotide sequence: TGTGCCAGTAGTATAGATCGGACAGCAAGGGAGACCCAGTACTTC. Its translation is CASSIDRTARETQYF. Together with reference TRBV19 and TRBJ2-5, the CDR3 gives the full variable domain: DGGITQSPKYLFRKEGQNVTLSCEQNLNHDAMYWYRQDPGQGLRLIYYSQIVNDFQKGDIAEGYSVSREKKESFPLTVTSAQKNPTAFYLCASSIDRTARETQYFGPGTRLLVL.

CDR3 nucleotide sequence: TGTGCCAGCAGTCCCTCCTCGACAGGGAAGGGGAAAAACATTCAGTACTTC. Translating it yields CASSPSSTGKGKNIQYF. The genes are TRBV28 and TRBJ2-4; 7 bases align to TRBD1. The CDR3 is 17 amino acids. The germline CDR1 and CDR2 sequences are MDHEN and SYDVKM. V was pared by 5 bases and J by 4 bases, with 14 bases of the junction left unmatched. The full variable domain, its missing parts supplied by reference TRBV28 and TRBJ2-4, is DVKVTQSSRYLVKRTGEKVFLECVQDMDHENMFWYRQDPGLGLRLIYFSYDVKMKEKGDIPEGYSVSREKKERFSLILESASTNQTSMYLCASSPSSTGKGKNIQYFGAGTRLSVL.

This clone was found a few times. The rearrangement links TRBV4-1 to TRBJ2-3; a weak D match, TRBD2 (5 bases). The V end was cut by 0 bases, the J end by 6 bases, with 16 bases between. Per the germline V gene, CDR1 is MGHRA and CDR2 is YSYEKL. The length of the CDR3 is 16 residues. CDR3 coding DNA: TGCGCCAGCAGCCAAGATAATTGGGCTAGCCCGGATACGCAGTATTTT. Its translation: CASSQDNWASPDTQYF.

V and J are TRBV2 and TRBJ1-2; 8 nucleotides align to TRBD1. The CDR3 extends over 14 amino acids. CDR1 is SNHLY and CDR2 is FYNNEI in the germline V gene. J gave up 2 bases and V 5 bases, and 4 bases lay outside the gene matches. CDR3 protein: CASSPGQGNYGYTF. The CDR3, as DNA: TGTGCCAGCAGTCCAGGACAGGGAAACTATGGCTACACCTTC. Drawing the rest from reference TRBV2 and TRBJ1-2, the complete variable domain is EPEVTQTPSHQVTQMGQEVILRCVPISNHLYFYWYRQILGQKVEFLVSFYNNEISEKSEIFDDQFSVERPDGSNFTLKIRSTKLEDSAMYFCASSPGQGNYGYTFGSGTRLTVV.

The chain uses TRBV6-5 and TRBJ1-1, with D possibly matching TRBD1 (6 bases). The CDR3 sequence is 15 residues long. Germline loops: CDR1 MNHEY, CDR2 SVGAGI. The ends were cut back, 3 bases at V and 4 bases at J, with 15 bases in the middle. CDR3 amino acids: CASSYGRGSVTEAFF. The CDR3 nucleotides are TGTGCCAGCAGTTATGGCAGGGGTTCGGTCACTGAAGCTTTCTTT.

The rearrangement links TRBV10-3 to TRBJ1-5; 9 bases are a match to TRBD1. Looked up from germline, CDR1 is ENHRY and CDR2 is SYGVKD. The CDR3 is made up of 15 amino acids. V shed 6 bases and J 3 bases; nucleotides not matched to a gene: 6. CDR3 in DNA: TGTGCCATCAGAGGTGACAGGGGGGACAATCAGCCCCAGCATTTT. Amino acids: CAIRGDRGDNQPQHF.

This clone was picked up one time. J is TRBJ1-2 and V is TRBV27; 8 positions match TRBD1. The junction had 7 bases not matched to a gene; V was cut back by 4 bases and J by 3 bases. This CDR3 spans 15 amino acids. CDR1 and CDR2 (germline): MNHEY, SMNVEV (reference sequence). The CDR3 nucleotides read TGTGCCAGCAGTTCCCGATCGGACAGGGACTATGGCTACACCTTC. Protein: CASSSRSDRDYGYTF.